The TCR beta chain described here comes from a study of T cells after posttransplantation cyclophosphamide. Study conclusions and caveats: Skin or GI-infiltrating T cells shared few TRB sequences with blood. TRB clonality was highly associated with recipient CMV seropositivity and reactivation. Later post-transplant blood repertoires were often dominated by donor CD8+ memory clones.

In its sample, this clone was seen a few times. As yet, its antigen is unknown. CDR3 length equals 14 residues. Germline values: CDR1 LNHDA, CDR2 SQIVND (reference sequence). The V and J ends lost 10 bases and 8 bases respectively, with 21 bases between them. Treatment was busulfan-fludarabine conditioning, a marrow graft, and cyclophosphamide on days +3 and +4. TCRdb's table, derived via immunoSEQ multiplex PCR, lists solely in-frame clones and lacks some. The table has 3,000 to 3,500 clones, roughly 83% seen once. This sequence was found in a male patient in his sixties who received an allogeneic stem cell transplant from a related donor and was CMV-positive. Some T cells may have originated in the graft donor. The chain combines TRBV19 with TRBJ1-5; perhaps TRBD1 as D (6 bases). The starting material was PBMCs, obtained around 6 months after allogeneic stem cell transplant with posttransplant cyclophosphamide. The CDR3 DNA reads as TGTGCCACCTCGAGACAGGCCAGATGGGAGCCCCAGCATTTT. This codes for CATSRQARWEPQHF.